This T cell receptor beta chain was documented in a study of blood T cell repertoires in COVID-19 (dated by TCRdb to the early 2020s). Looking at the study overall: Samples covering the acute and convalescent phases of COVID-19 were provided by collaborators in the United States, Italy and Spain. The prospective study material was composed of cDNA or gDNA derived from T cells, B-cell-depleted T cells, or PBMCs. The dataset comprised deeply sampled blood TCRbeta repertoires from subjects exposed to, actively infected with, or recovered from COVID-19. A freely available public database, intended as a resource for researchers studying the immune response to SARS-CoV-2, is where the repertoires were released. Samples came from the ongoing ImmuneRACE study (first 160 participants) plus 1,254 subjects from 6 global collaborators. Nearly every sample came with metadata listing a de-identified subject ID, COVID-19 status, age in years and sex. HLA class I and class II types, where available, came from metadata supplied by the sample provider rather than from assay-based typing. What the work shows at the level of the full study, not this receptor alone: The amount of clinical and demographic metadata varied by source and participant and was provided uncurated.

TCRbeta CDR3 regions were amplified from genomic DNA by means of the immunoSEQ Assay, a bias-controlled multiplex PCR. The study's processing was this. The number of nucleated cells in each sample was estimated from the amplification of reference gene primers within the assay. To quantify the absolute abundance of each unique TCRbeta CDR3 rearrangement, sequence reads were collapsed and filtered. For each sample, productive Simpson clonality was calculated as the square root of Simpson's diversity index across productive rearrangements. Here the immuneACCESS table is served through TCRdb, limited to in-frame sequences with V and J called. Missing clones are a known gap in these copies; in checked studies unresolved V genes cover under half, and the rest lacks a known reason. That table gives V, J and clone size, and the DNA gave D and trimming. Present in this sample are under 250,000 clones, roughly 80% of which were seen just once. Of the sample, less than 6.5% falls within the top ten clones.

Notes on this clone: The target of this receptor is not known. Qualities for individual bases were not recorded, and no much larger clone is one base off.

Samples from volunteer blood donors who had recovered from COVID-19 were contributed by a second Seattle source. The collaborating institutions used their own protocols to collect whole blood in K2EDTA tubes. For TCRbeta analysis, collaborators shipped samples in one of three forms: frozen whole blood, isolated PBMCs, or DNA extracted from either of those sample types. The germline V gene (reference sequence) supplies CDR1 MNHNY and CDR2 SVGAGI. CDR3 length: 20 amino acids, cysteine to phenylalanine. Here the CDR3 DNA is all that survives: 60 bases in frame from base 1. Germline trimming amounts to 5 bases on V and 0 bases on J, with 13 as the count of junction bases outside the gene matches.

Sequenced input: peripheral blood. This chain joins TRBV6-6 to TRBJ2-3; TRBD2 matches 14 bases in the middle. The TCR sequence derives from a woman aged 60-70 years who had recovered from COVID-19. The encoded CDR3 is CASSPRTSGGRYTSTDTQYF. The nucleotide sequence is TGTGCCAGCAGTCCCCGGACTAGCGGGGGGCGTTATACTAGCACAGATACGCAGTATTTT.